The 25 T cell receptor beta chains listed next were all sequenced from one sample in a study of CD8 T cells in Susac syndrome. RNA was extracted with the RNeasy kit, and a quantity of about 0.5 to 1 ug was reverse transcribed using random hexamers. TCRdb fed the immunoSEQ multiplex PCR reads into MiXCR, producing one record per CDR3 protein. The sample shows over 140,000 distinct CDR3 sequences, 95% of them seen only once. What was sequenced was CD4+ T cells from PBMCs. The source of these receptors is a human donor with Susac syndrome.

The chain has TRBV29-1 and TRBJ1-5, with 9 positions matching TRBD1. Germline CDR1 and CDR2: SQVTM and ANQGSEA. Trimming cost V 6 bases and J 6 bases; bases outside gene matches: 6. The CDR3 runs 13 residues. CDR3 residues: CSVQGAMSQPQHF. The CDR3 nucleotides read TGCAGCGTACAGGGGGCGATGAGTCAGCCCCAGCATTTT.

The gene calls are TRBV20-1 and TRBJ1-5; D may be TRBD1 (5 bases). Trimming cost V 3 bases and J 0 bases, with 18 bases left between them. This CDR3 has 17 amino acids. Looked up from germline, CDR1 is DFQATT and CDR2 is SNEGSKA (reference sequence). As DNA, the CDR3 is TGCAGTGCTAGTGGGGGGGAATGGAGGTTTAGCAATCAGCCCCAGCATTTT. The encoded protein is CSASGGEWRFSNQPQHF.

This clonotype was observed a single time. Written as DNA, the CDR3 is TGCAGTGGCCAACAACAGGTTGGGCAGCCCCAGCATTTT. This sequence encodes CSGQQQVGQPQHF. The chain has TRBV20-1 and TRBJ1-5; D may be TRBD1 (5 bases). The germline CDR1 and CDR2 sequences are DFQATT and SNEGSKA (reference sequence). Trimming left V 7 bases short and J 7 bases short, with 17 bases between. The CDR3 runs 13 residues.

This clonotype has just a few counts. The V and J genes are TRBV9 and TRBJ2-7; D not certain. CDR1 and CDR2 from the germline V gene are SGDLS and YYNGEE. V was clipped by 4 bases and J by 2 bases, with 10 bases between them. The CDR3 has 13 amino acids. The CDR3, as DNA: TGTGCCAGCAGCCCCGGACGCACCTACGAGCAGTACTTC. Its translation is CASSPGRTYEQYF.

The chain is built from TRBV15 and TRBJ2-1, with D perhaps TRBD2 (6 bases). With 6 bases removed from V and 2 bases from J, the gap between germline ends came to 8 bases. CDR3 length: 13 residues. Germline CDR1 is LNHNV and CDR2 is YYDKDF (reference sequence). The CDR3 sequence: CATRRGTYNEQFF. Written as DNA, the CDR3 is TGTGCCACCAGGCGGGGAACCTACAATGAGCAGTTCTTC.

The chain recombines TRBV4-1 with TRBJ1-2; D gene uncertain. The germline V gene encodes CDR1 MGHRA and CDR2 YSYEKL. V shed 0 bases and J shed 8 bases, with 7 bases lying between them. The CDR3 is made up of 12 amino acids. CDR3 bases: TGCGCCAGCAGCCAAGACGTCACGGGCTACACCTTC. This codes for CASSQDVTGYTF.

The V gene is TRBV30, the J gene TRBJ1-2; no firm D call. Trimming shortened V by 1 base and J by 3 bases, and 6 bases separated the two germline ends. Germline CDR1 is GTSNPN and CDR2 is SVGIG (reference sequence). CDR3 length equals 12 residues. The CDR3 coding sequence is TGTGCCTGGAGTGATACGCACTATGGCTACACCTTC. Translated: CAWSDTHYGYTF.

This chain uses TRBV12-3 or TRBV12-4 with TRBJ2-3, with D unclear. The CDR3 totals 15 residues. The V end lost 6 bases, the J end lost 5 bases, and 18 bases lay between the germline ends. CDR3 in DNA: TGTGCCAGCAGGAGTGCGAACGGCCGGCGAGATACGCAGTATTTT. This sequence encodes CASRSANGRRDTQYF.

The genes are TRBV7-2 and TRBJ2-7; D might be TRBD1 (5 bases). This CDR3 has 13 amino acids. V was clipped by 5 bases and J by 2 bases, with 10 bases between them. Germline V lookup: CDR1 SGHTA, CDR2 FQGNSA. For the CDR3, the DNA is TGTGCCAGCAGCCGACAGTTTCCCTACGAGCAGTACTTC. Its translation: CASSRQFPYEQYF.

V usage is TRBV3-1 and J usage is TRBJ2-3, with 11 bases aligning to TRBD2. The J segment lost 5 bases and the V segment lost 4 bases, leaving 2 bases of the junction unmatched. In germline, CDR1 is LGHDT, CDR2 YNNKEL (reference sequence). This CDR3 is built from 14 residues. The chain's CDR3 is CASSRGLAGDTQYF. CDR3 nucleotide sequence: TGTGCCAGCAGCCGCGGACTAGCGGGAGATACGCAGTATTTT.

This clonotype was observed once. For the CDR3, the DNA is TGCAGCGCCGCGACAGGGACCAGGGCTGAAGCTTTCTTT. Protein: CSAATGTRAEAFF. The chain uses TRBV29-1 and TRBJ1-1; 7 bases match TRBD1. With V trimmed by 7 bases and J by 6 bases, 11 bases remained unmatched. CDR3 length equals 13 residues. The V gene's germline CDR1 is SQVTM and CDR2 ANQGSEA.

The genes are TRBV24-1 and TRBJ2-5; 10 bases map to TRBD2. Germline CDR1 is KGHDR and CDR2 is SFDVKD. With V trimmed by 4 bases and J by 3 bases, 7 bases remained unmatched. There are 16 residues in the CDR3. CDR3 region: CATSDRFGTSEETQYF. The CDR3 nucleotides read TGTGCCACCAGTGACCGCTTTGGGACTAGCGAAGAGACCCAGTACTTC.

This sequence joins TRBV19 and TRBJ2-7, with D maybe TRBD2 (5 bases). The CDR3 is 14 amino acids. Deletions cut 1 base from V and 0 bases from J, with 7 bases between. Germline V lookup: CDR1 LNHDA, CDR2 SQIVND (reference sequence). DNA for the CDR3: TGTGCCAGTAGTATAGCCCGGGACTCCTACGAGCAGTACTTC. Translated, it gives CASSIARDSYEQYF.

The gene calls are TRBV10-3 and TRBJ1-2; D unresolved. The CDR3 is 11 residues long. Germline CDR1 reads ENHRY; CDR2 reads SYGVKD. V lost 2 bases and J 7 bases, leaving 5 bases between the germline ends. CDR3 residues: CAISEVGGYTF. Here the CDR3 DNA reads TGTGCCATCAGTGAGGTCGGTGGCTACACCTTC.

This clonotype occurred once. The chain combines TRBV6-5 with TRBJ1-6; unclear D gene. The CDR3 length is 13 residues. CDR1 is MNHEY, CDR2 SVGAGI, per germline. V lost 11 bases to trimming and J lost 7 bases, with 15 bases between them. The CDR3 DNA sequence: TGTGCCTCGCACGGTGGCGTCAATTCACCCCTCCACTTT. The encoded protein is CASHGGVNSPLHF.

The CDR3 region has the DNA TGCAGTGCCGGGGAAGATTTACGCAATCAGCCCCAGCATTTT. This encodes CSAGEDLRNQPQHF. V gene TRBV20-1 combines with J gene TRBJ1-5; D is uncertain. V was clipped by 6 bases and J by 2 bases, with 14 bases between them. The CDR3 spans 14 residues. The germline CDR1 and CDR2 sequences are DFQATT and SNEGSKA (reference sequence).

The gene calls are TRBV12-3 or TRBV12-4 and TRBJ1-5; D remains unclear. With 6 bases removed from V and 7 bases from J, the gap between germline ends came to 10 bases. This CDR3 has 12 amino acids. CDR3 DNA: TGTGCCAGCAGCCGGTTGGGGCAGCCCCAGCATTTT. Residues: CASSRLGQPQHF.

The chain carries TRBV23-1 and TRBJ2-1, with D perhaps matching TRBD2 (6 bases). TRBV23-1 is identified as an open reading frame with a role that is uncertain. Trimming left V 0 bases short and J 0 bases short, with 12 bases between. CDR3 length: 17 amino acids. The CDR3: CASSQSSSGSSYNEQFF. The CDR3 DNA reads TGCGCCAGCAGTCAATCGAGTAGCGGATCCTCCTACAATGAGCAGTTCTTC.

The rearrangement uses TRBV15 and TRBJ1-2, with unresolved D. The CDR3 consists of 14 residues. Deletions cut 3 bases from V and 9 bases from J, with 17 bases between. Germline loops: CDR1 LNHNV, CDR2 YYDKDF (reference sequence). This CDR3 reads CATSSERGRWSYTF. Written as DNA, the CDR3 is TGTGCCACCAGCAGTGAAAGAGGGCGTTGGAGCTACACCTTC. The whole variable domain, filled in from reference TRBV15 and TRBJ1-2, reads DAMVIQNPRYQVTQFGKPVTLSCSQTLNHNVMYWYQQKSSQAPKLLFHYYDKDFNNEADTPDNFQSRRPNTSFCFLDIRSPGLGDTAMYLCATSSERGRWSYTFGSGTRLTVV.

The rearrangement joins TRBV5-1 to TRBJ2-2, with 8 bases identical to TRBD1. V shed 1 base and J 6 bases; nucleotides not matched to a gene: 2. The CDR3 runs to 14 residues. The germline V gene encodes CDR1 SGHRS and CDR2 YFSETQ. CDR3 loop: CASSLRTGSGELFF. CDR3 nucleotides: TGCGCCAGCAGCTTGAGGACAGGGTCCGGGGAGCTGTTTTTT.

V gene TRBV4-2 combines with J gene TRBJ2-3; D remains ambiguous. The V end lost 0 bases, the J end lost 10 bases, and 5 bases lay between the germline ends. Germline V gives CDR1 LGHNA, CDR2 YNFKEQ. The CDR3 spans 11 residues. The CDR3 reads CASSQEKAQYF. In DNA form, the CDR3 reads TGTGCCAGCAGCCAAGAAAAAGCGCAGTATTTT.

The CDR3 here is CASSTSTKRDEQFF. In nucleotides, the CDR3 is TGTGCCAGCAGCACCTCGACGAAGAGGGATGAGCAGTTCTTC. The chain links TRBV9 to TRBJ2-1; D might be TRBD2 (5 bases). Germline V CDR1 and CDR2: SGDLS, YYNGEE. V was pared by 4 bases and J by 8 bases, with 16 bases between. This CDR3 region has 14 residues.

This clonotype came up once. The chain has TRBV9 and TRBJ2-7; D may match TRBD1 or TRBD2 (5 bases each). The germline CDR1 and CDR2 sequences are SGDLS and YYNGEE. V shed 5 bases and J shed 2 bases, with 14 bases lying between them. CDR3 length: 14 residues. The DNA for the CDR3 is TGTGCCAGCAGTGTAAGGGACGGAACCTACGAGCAGTACTTC. Encoded protein: CASSVRDGTYEQYF.

This clonotype was recorded only once. The chain joins TRBV15 to TRBJ2-3; no reliable D call. From germline, CDR1 is LNHNV and CDR2 YYDKDF (reference sequence). This CDR3 is built from 17 residues. V gave up 5 bases and J gave up 3 bases, with 21 bases separating them. CDR3 nucleotide sequence: TGTGCCACCAGCGAAGTCTGGGCCGCTGAAGCGACAGATACGCAGTATTTT. It yields the protein CATSEVWAAEATDTQYF.

The rearrangement links TRBV7-3 to TRBJ2-2; D is unclear. Per germline, CDR1 SGHTA and CDR2 FQGTGA. V lost 1 base and J lost 0, with 6 bases in between. CDR3 length: 15 residues. The CDR3: CASSLSTANTGELFF. In nucleotides, the CDR3 is TGTGCCAGCAGCTTAAGCACAGCGAACACCGGGGAGCTGTTTTTT.